The 28 T cell receptor beta chains below all came from one sample that was sequenced in a study of T cell repertoires in ileal Crohn's disease. Repertoires were generated with immunoSEQ multiplex PCR, while TCRdb's copy carries only in-frame clones and drops some. There are some 16,000 clones in the sample; 90% to 95% occur only once, and roughly 3.4% lies in the top ten. Sequencing was done on a sample of ileal tissue. All receptors derive from an adult with Crohn's disease.

The gene calls are TRBV15 and TRBJ2-1; 8 bases map to TRBD2. Germline loops: CDR1 LNHNV, CDR2 YYDKDF (reference sequence). The V gene end was trimmed by 1 base and the J gene end by 7 bases; junction bases not matched to a gene: 9. The CDR3 loop spans 16 amino acids. CDR3 DNA: TGTGCCACCAGCAGAGTCCGTAGCGGGGCCTTAAATGAGCAGTTCTTC. As protein: CATSRVRSGALNEQFF. The complete variable domain, with remaining parts taken from reference TRBV15 and TRBJ2-1, reads DAMVIQNPRYQVTQFGKPVTLSCSQTLNHNVMYWYQQKSSQAPKLLFHYYDKDFNNEADTPDNFQSRRPNTSFCFLDIRSPGLGDTAMYLCATSRVRSGALNEQFFGPGTRLTVL.

The chain employs TRBV6-4 and TRBJ2-1; D perhaps matches TRBD2 (7 bases). This CDR3 spans 16 amino acids. Per germline, CDR1 MRHNA and CDR2 SNTAGT. Trimming took 2 bases from V and 5 from J, leaving 16 bases between them. This CDR3 is CASSDGRWGGHNEQFF. Here the CDR3 DNA reads TGTGCCAGCAGTGACGGGAGGTGGGGGGGCCACAATGAGCAGTTCTTC.

This chain connects TRBV2 to TRBJ2-5; 9 bases line up with TRBD2. The V and J ends lost 6 bases and 2 bases, in that order; junction bases with no gene match: 7. This CDR3 is built from 15 residues. CDR1 is SNHLY, CDR2 FYNNEI, per germline. The CDR3 coding sequence is TGTGCCAGCAGGTCCCGGGCGGGGGGGCAAGAGACCCAGTACTTC. Protein: CASRSRAGGQETQYF. The full variable domain, in which reference TRBV2 and TRBJ2-5 provide the parts outside the CDR3, is EPEVTQTPSHQVTQMGQEVILRCVPISNHLYFYWYRQILGQKVEFLVSFYNNEISEKSEIFDDQFSVERPDGSNFTLKIRSTKLEDSAMYFCASRSRAGGQETQYFGPGTRLLVL.

This chain connects TRBV7-9 to TRBJ2-7; 11 nucleotides match TRBD2. The V gene end was trimmed by 7 bases and the J gene end by 0 bases; junction bases not matched to a gene: 11. The length of the CDR3 is 17 residues. The V gene's germline CDR1 is SEHNR and CDR2 FQNEAQ (reference sequence). In DNA, the CDR3 is TGTGCCAGCACCTCTCTAGCGGGGGGCCCGAGCTCCTACGAGCAGTACTTC. Translation gives CASTSLAGGPSSYEQYF. Full variable domain (rest looked up from reference TRBV7-9 and TRBJ2-7): DTGVSQNPRHKITKRGQNVTFRCDPISEHNRLYWYRQTLGQGPEFLTYFQNEAQLEKSRLLSDRFSAERPKGSFSTLEIQRTEQGDSAMYLCASTSLAGGPSSYEQYFGPGTRLTVT.

This clone has only one observation. This chain links TRBV9 with TRBJ1-2, with unresolved D. The V gene's germline CDR1 is SGDLS and CDR2 YYNGEE. V lost 4 bases to trimming and J lost 0 bases, with 10 bases between them. The length of the CDR3 is 14 residues. CDR3 sequence reads: CASSTPPANYGYTF. The CDR3 DNA follows: TGTGCCAGCAGCACGCCGCCGGCTAACTATGGCTACACCTTC.

The V gene is TRBV6-1, the J gene TRBJ2-3; 7 nucleotides align to TRBD2. Losses at the gene ends were 9 bases for V and 3 bases for J; bases not matched to a gene: 12. Germline V gene lookup returns CDR1 MNHNS and CDR2 SASEGT. CDR3 length: 15 amino acids. The CDR3 reads CASIWASGDTDTQYF. The CDR3 DNA follows: TGTGCCAGTATCTGGGCTAGCGGAGATACAGATACGCAGTATTTT.

This chain uses TRBV5-1 with TRBJ2-7, with D unclear. The CDR3 runs to 14 residues. Germline loops: CDR1 SGHRS, CDR2 YFSETQ. Trimming pared 4 bases from V and 2 bases from J, leaving 13 bases between. CDR3 DNA: TGCGCCAGCAGCAGAGACTCAGACCCCTACGAGCAGTACTTC. This codes for CASSRDSDPYEQYF.

A single count supports this clone. This chain links TRBV4-1 with TRBJ2-7, with D perhaps matching TRBD1 (6 bases). CDR1 is MGHRA, CDR2 YSYEKL, per germline. V lost 4 bases and J 0 bases, leaving 10 bases between the germline ends. There are 14 residues in the CDR3. Here the CDR3 DNA reads TGCGCCAGCAGCCCCAGACAGGTCTCCTACGAGCAGTACTTC. This codes for CASSPRQVSYEQYF.

The chain recombines TRBV7-8 with TRBJ1-6; D not certain. Germline lookup yields CDR1 SGHVS and CDR2 FQNEAQ. This CDR3 has 17 amino acids. Trimming removed 0 bases from V and 0 bases from J, with 9 bases in between. The CDR3 coding sequence is TGTGCCAGCAGCTTAGCGCGGTTCAGCTCCTATAATTCACCCCTCCACTTT. This translates into CASSLARFSSYNSPLHF.

The chain links TRBV5-1 to TRBJ1-2, with TRBD1 identical over 8 bases. CDR1 SGHRS and CDR2 YFSETQ come from the germline V gene. With V trimmed by 4 bases and J by 4 bases, 6 bases remained unmatched. The CDR3 loop spans 14 amino acids. The CDR3 is CASSPRQGRYGYTF. The CDR3 bases are TGCGCCAGCAGCCCCAGACAGGGGCGCTATGGCTACACCTTC. Full variable domain (remainder filled in from reference TRBV5-1 and TRBJ1-2): KAGVTQTPRYLIKTRGQQVTLSCSPISGHRSVSWYQQTPGQGLQFLFEYFSETQRNKGNFPGRFSGRQFSNSRSEMNVSTLELGDSALYLCASSPRQGRYGYTFGSGTRLTVV.

The rearrangement joins TRBV13 to TRBJ1-6, with TRBD1 identical over 9 bases. The V gene end was trimmed by 5 bases and the J gene end by 10 bases; junction bases not matched to a gene: 6. Germline CDR1 and CDR2: PRHDT and FYEKMQ (reference sequence). This CDR3 is built from 14 residues. The CDR3 bases are TGTGCCAGCAGCGCCGGACAGGGGACCTCACCCCTCCACTTT. Protein product: CASSAGQGTSPLHF.

Comment on this clone: The junction departs from germline at one end; a sequencing error may be responsible. The V and J genes are TRBV7-7 and TRBJ2-1, with D perhaps matching TRBD1 (6 bases). In germline, CDR1 is SSHAT, CDR2 FNYEAQ (reference sequence). This CDR3 is built from 15 residues. CDR3 amino acids: CASSPHGQFGNEQFF. CDR3 sequence (DNA): TGTGCTAGCAGCCCCCATGGACAGTTCGGCAATGAGCAGTTCTTC.

The gene calls are TRBV18 and TRBJ1-1, with a possible D match to TRBD1 (5 bases). V gave up 5 bases and J gave up 2 bases, with 15 bases separating them. Germline loops: CDR1 KGHSH, CDR2 LQKENI. The CDR3 length is 15 residues. For the CDR3, the DNA is TGTGCCAGCTCATCCCCGGTGACAGTTAACACTGAAGCTTTCTTT. Translation: CASSSPVTVNTEAFF.

Remarks on this clone: Relative to the germline gene, one junction end is altered; a read error may explain this. The V gene is TRBV5-1, the J gene TRBJ2-3; 11 bases are a match to TRBD2. The CDR3 sequence is 17 residues long. Germline V gene data show CDR1 as SGHRS and CDR2 as YFSETQ. CDR3 sequence (DNA): TGCGCCAGCAGCTTTAGATCTAGCGGGGGGTCCACAGGTACGCAGTATTTT. Its translation is CASSFRSSGGSTGTQYF. Full variable domain (remainder filled in from reference TRBV5-1 and TRBJ2-3): KAGVTQTPRYLIKTRGQQVTLSCSPISGHRSVSWYQQTPGQGLQFLFEYFSETQRNKGNFPGRFSGRQFSNSRSEMNVSTLELGDSALYLCASSFRSSGGSTGTQYFGPGTRLTVL.

The chain uses TRBV28 and TRBJ2-5; 7 nucleotides line up with TRBD1. CDR1 MDHEN and CDR2 SYDVKM come from the germline V gene. J lost 5 bases, V lost 3 bases, and 9 bases had no gene match. The CDR3 contains 15 residues. The DNA of the CDR3 is TGTGCCAGCAGTTTCTCGCCGACAGGGTCCGAGACCCAGTACTTC. This sequence encodes CASSFSPTGSETQYF.

This clone was found once. A read error may produce the germline difference seen at one junction end. The V call is TRBV7-7, the J call TRBJ2-7; 9 positions match TRBD2. This CDR3 has 14 residues. The germline V gene encodes CDR1 SSHAT and CDR2 FNYEAQ (reference sequence). The CDR3 loop reads CASSSSGEVHEQYF. CDR3 nucleotide sequence: TGTGCTAGCAGCTCTAGCGGGGAGGTACACGAGCAGTACTTC. Full variable domain (outside the CDR3, taken from reference TRBV7-7 and TRBJ2-7): GAGVSQSPRYKVTKRGQDVTLRCDPISSHATLYWYQQALGQGPEFLTYFNYEAQPDKSGLPSDRFSAERPEGSISTLTIQRTEQRDSAMYRCASSSSGEVHEQYFGPGTRLTVT.

The chain has TRBV5-1 and TRBJ2-2; 11 bases are a match to TRBD2. Germline lookup yields CDR1 SGHRS and CDR2 YFSETQ. CDR3 length equals 15 residues. Losses at the gene ends were 4 bases for V and 6 bases for J; bases not matched to a gene: 5. The CDR3 region has the DNA TGCGCCAGCAGCCCGGCTAGCGGGGGGTCCGGGGAGCTGTTTTTT. Translated: CASSPASGGSGELFF.

The J gene is TRBJ2-1, the V gene TRBV6-1, with D perhaps TRBD1 (5 bases). This CDR3 is 14 amino acids long. From germline, CDR1 is MNHNS and CDR2 SASEGT. Trimming pared 5 bases from V and 6 bases from J, leaving 14 bases between. CDR3 in DNA: TGTGCCAGCAGTATGTTAGGGGTGGGCAATGAGCAGTTCTTC. Translation: CASSMLGVGNEQFF.

J is TRBJ2-3 and V is TRBV10-1; 11 nucleotides agree with TRBD2. Germline trimming cut 5 bases from V and 4 bases from J; bases unmatched to any gene: 5. Germline V lookup: CDR1 WNHNN, CDR2 SYGVQD (reference sequence). The CDR3 runs to 15 residues. CDR3 protein: CASSRLAGSSDTQYF. The CDR3 DNA follows: TGCGCCAGCAGTCGACTAGCGGGGTCATCAGATACGCAGTATTTT.

This chain links TRBV13 with TRBJ2-1, with D maybe TRBD2 (5 bases). The ends were cut back, 5 bases at V and 3 bases at J, with 14 bases in the middle. The CDR3 runs 15 residues. The V gene's germline CDR1 is PRHDT and CDR2 FYEKMQ (reference sequence). The CDR3 DNA sequence: TGTGCCAGCAGCGCTCTAGCTCCTCTCTACAATGAGCAGTTCTTC. This codes for CASSALAPLYNEQFF.

The chain employs TRBV2 and TRBJ1-2, with 11 bases matching TRBD1. The CDR3 is 13 amino acids. V lost 7 bases and J lost 7; bases outside the gene matches: 5. The V gene's germline CDR1 is SNHLY and CDR2 FYNNEI. The CDR3 DNA sequence: TGTGCCAGCACCGGGACAGGGGGACGTGGCTACACCTTC. This codes for CASTGTGGRGYTF.

The V gene is TRBV11-2, the J gene TRBJ2-5, with 11 bases matching TRBD1. Near its end, the DNA agrees better with TRBJ2-7, so the J call may be wrong. The CDR3 consists of 14 residues. The germline gives CDR1 SGHAT, CDR2 FQNNGV. CDR3 residues: CASSPLDRGHEQYF. In DNA form, the CDR3 reads TGTGCCAGCAGCCCTTTGGACAGGGGGCACGAGCAGTACTTC.

The rearrangement joins TRBV5-1 to TRBJ2-7; 10 bases are a match to TRBD1. Germline CDR1 SGHRS, CDR2 YFSETQ. Germline trimming cut 0 bases from V and 6 bases from J; bases unmatched to any gene: 3. This CDR3 contains 14 residues. CDR3 coding DNA: TGCGCCAGCAGCTTGGGACAGGGGGCACCCGAGCAGTACTTC. This codes for CASSLGQGAPEQYF.

J is TRBJ1-2 and V is TRBV5-4; 9 nucleotides line up with TRBD1. Per the germline V gene, CDR1 is SGHNT and CDR2 is YYREEE (reference sequence). Unmatched junction bases numbered 17, after V lost 0 bases and J lost 5 bases. The CDR3 is 19 residues long. CDR3 in amino acids: CASSLDPPDYRDRAYGYTF. CDR3 in DNA: TGTGCCAGCAGCTTGGATCCACCGGACTACCGGGACAGGGCTTATGGCTACACCTTC.

The rearrangement joins TRBV2 to TRBJ2-3; 12 bases line up with TRBD1. After removal of 4 bases from V and 1 base from J, the junction contained 3 bases not matched to a gene. Germline-derived CDR1 and CDR2 are SNHLY and FYNNEI. CDR3 length: 16 residues. The CDR3 region has the DNA TGTGCCAGCAGTGCCGGGACAGGGGGCCGCACAGATACGCAGTATTTT. It translates to CASSAGTGGRTDTQYF.

The V and J genes are TRBV7-9 and TRBJ2-1; 11 bases are a match to TRBD2. V lost 3 bases to trimming and J lost 1 base; unmatched junction nucleotides: 2. The CDR3 runs to 16 residues. From germline, CDR1 is SEHNR and CDR2 FQNEAQ (reference sequence). CDR3 protein: CASSFRLAGSYNEQFF. The CDR3 DNA reads as TGTGCCAGCAGCTTTCGACTAGCGGGATCCTACAATGAGCAGTTCTTC.

The chain couples TRBV6-1 to TRBJ2-5; 7 bases fit TRBD2. Germline V lookup: CDR1 MNHNS, CDR2 SASEGT. This CDR3 has 14 amino acids. V lost 4 bases, J lost 1 base, and 3 bases stayed unmatched. Here the CDR3 reads CASSATSSQETQYF. CDR3 DNA sequence: TGTGCCAGCAGTGCGACTAGCAGCCAAGAGACCCAGTACTTC.

This chain links TRBV4-3 with TRBJ1-2, with 8 bases identical to TRBD1. CDR3 size: 15 residues. Germline lookup yields CDR1 LGHNA and CDR2 YSLEER. V was pared by 1 base and J by 3 bases, with 4 bases of the junction left unmatched. CDR3 sequence (DNA): TGCGCCAGCAGCCAAGTCTACAGGGGGGACTATGGCTACACCTTC. Protein product: CASSQVYRGDYGYTF.